In this sample, the clone carrying this T cell receptor (beta chain) turned up many times. Its target is not known. The sample comes from a study of identical twins. TCRdb itself ran the 5' RACE reads through MiXCR, one entry per CDR3 protein. The repertoire holds nearly 650,000 distinct CDR3 sequences, about 7.1% seen once, with 1.6% in the top ten. There are 15 residues in the CDR3. Trimming took 9 bases from V and 8 from J; bases not matched to a gene: 10. Germline CDR1 is ENHRY and CDR2 is SYGVKD. Notes on the study in general: Monozygotic twin pairs showed more out-of-frame TCR alpha sharing than models estimated. Conclusions came from cross-sectional statistical analysis, not from following the same donors.

In addition, the sample was reused for a study of yellow fever vaccine responses in identical twins.

V gene TRBV10-3 combines with J gene TRBJ2-3; 14 positions match TRBD2. This receptor was taken from a young woman in good health. The specimen sequenced was PBMCs. The CDR3 coding sequence is TGTGCCATGAGGCCGGGACTAGCGGGAGAAGGTACGCAGTATTTT. It yields the protein CAMRPGLAGEGTQYF.